These T cell receptor beta chains were read from a single sample in a study of blood T cell repertoires in COVID-19. Data came from immunoSEQ multiplex PCR; TCRdb stores just in-frame clones and leaves some out. This sample has over 150,000 clones; more than 75% occur once, and the top ten carry approximately 5%. The sequenced sample consisted of peripheral blood. Every receptor here comes from a man between 18 and 35 years old with COVID-19, enrolled during active disease. CDR3s include the opening cysteine and the closing phenylalanine or tryptophan. Each record gives: clone size, V gene, J gene, D gene, CDR3 protein, CDR3 DNA. D genes are given only for firm matches. Clone size is stated in some rows and not others, as once, few, many or a class when expanded.

size: .; V: TRBV6-2/TRBV6-3; J: TRBJ1-5; D: TRBD1; CDR3: CASSVTGGRGNQPQHF; DNA: TGTGCCAGCAGCGTAACAGGGGGCAGGGGCAATCAGCCCCAGCATTTT
size: .; V: TRBV5-6; J: TRBJ1-2; D: .; CDR3: CASSSPGYGYTF; DNA: TGTGCCAGCAGCTCGCCGGGGTATGGCTACACCTTC
size: .; V: TRBV3-1/TRBV3-2; J: TRBJ2-7; D: TRBD2; CDR3: CASSQVGTSGRSYEQYF; DNA: TGTGCCAGCAGCCAAGTCGGGACTAGCGGGAGGTCCTACGAGCAGTACTTC
size: .; V: TRBV19; J: TRBJ2-7; D: TRBD1; CDR3: CASSPPGQGFYEQYF; DNA: TGTGCCAGTAGCCCACCGGGACAGGGGTTCTACGAGCAGTACTTC
size: .; V: TRBV7-3; J: TRBJ2-1; D: TRBD2; CDR3: CASSLHESGGREYNEQFF; DNA: TGTGCCAGCAGCTTACACGAGTCAGGCGGGAGGGAGTACAATGAGCAGTTCTTC
size: .; V: TRBV7-9; J: TRBJ1-2; D: TRBD1; CDR3: CASSQDREGAYTF; DNA: TGTGCCAGCAGCCAGGACAGAGAGGGGGCCTACACCTTC
size: .; V: TRBV9; J: TRBJ2-7; D: TRBD2; CDR3: CASSEGLAGDKDPPYEQYF; DNA: TGTGCCAGCAGCGAGGGACTAGCGGGAGATAAAGATCCACCCTACGAGCAGTACTTC
size: .; V: TRBV28; J: TRBJ1-2; D: TRBD1; CDR3: CASSTLRQGGAYGYTF; DNA: TGTGCCAGCAGTACCCTGCGACAGGGCGGGGCCTATGGCTACACCTTC
size: .; V: TRBV28; J: TRBJ1-1; D: .; CDR3: CASKEGSTEAFF; DNA: TGTGCCAGCAAGGAGGGGTCCACTGAAGCTTTCTTT
size: .; V: TRBV3-1/TRBV3-2; J: TRBJ1-4; D: .; CDR3: CASSPRTATNEKLLF; DNA: TGTGCCAGCAGCCCTCGGACAGCAACTAATGAAAAACTGCTTTTT
size: .; V: TRBV7-2; J: TRBJ2-1; D: TRBD2; CDR3: CASSFPLAGGPRFDEQFF; DNA: TGTGCCAGCAGCTTCCCTCTAGCGGGAGGGCCGCGGTTTGATGAGCAGTTCTTC
size: .; V: TRBV7-3; J: TRBJ2-1; D: .; CDR3: CASSTTPSSYNEQFF; DNA: TGTGCCAGCAGCACCACACCTAGCTCCTACAATGAGCAGTTCTTC
size: .; V: TRBV4-3; J: TRBJ2-7; D: TRBD2; CDR3: CASSPGTSGIYSYEQYF; DNA: TGCGCCAGCAGCCCCGGGACTAGCGGGATTTACTCCTACGAGCAGTACTTC
size: .; V: TRBV28; J: TRBJ1-2; D: .; CDR3: CASSSGSYGYTF; DNA: TGTGCCAGCAGTTCGGGGTCTTATGGCTACACCTTC
size: .; V: TRBV30; J: TRBJ2-1; D: TRBD2; CDR3: CAWNWELAGTWGNEQFF; DNA: TGTGCCTGGAATTGGGAACTAGCGGGGACCTGGGGGAATGAGCAGTTCTTC
size: few; V: TRBV27; J: TRBJ1-5; D: .; CDR3: CASSPLGRGLSQPQHF; DNA: TGTGCCAGCAGCCCATTGGGTCGGGGTCTAAGTCAGCCCCAGCATTTT
size: .; V: TRBV13; J: TRBJ2-1; D: .; CDR3: CASSPGGTSRNEQFF; DNA: TGTGCCAGCAGCCCAGGGGGGACTTCGCGCAATGAGCAGTTCTTC